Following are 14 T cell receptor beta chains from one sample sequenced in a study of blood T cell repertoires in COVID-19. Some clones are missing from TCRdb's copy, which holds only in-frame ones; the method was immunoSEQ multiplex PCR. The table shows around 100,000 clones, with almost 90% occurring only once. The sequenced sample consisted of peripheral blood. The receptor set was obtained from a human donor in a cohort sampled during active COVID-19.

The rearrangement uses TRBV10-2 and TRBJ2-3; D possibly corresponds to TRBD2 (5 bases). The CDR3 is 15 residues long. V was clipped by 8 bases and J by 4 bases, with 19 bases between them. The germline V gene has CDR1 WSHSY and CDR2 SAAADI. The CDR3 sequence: CASAGVDLPSDTQYF. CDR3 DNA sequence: TGCGCCAGCGCCGGGGTCGACCTGCCGTCAGATACGCAGTATTTT.

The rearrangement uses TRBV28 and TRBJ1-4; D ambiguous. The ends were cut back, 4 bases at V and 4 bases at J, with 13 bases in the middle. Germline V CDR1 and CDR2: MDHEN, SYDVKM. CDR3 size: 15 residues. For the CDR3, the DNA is TGTGCCAGCAGTTCCCCACAAACCTTTAATGAAAAACTGTTTTTT. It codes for CASSSPQTFNEKLFF.

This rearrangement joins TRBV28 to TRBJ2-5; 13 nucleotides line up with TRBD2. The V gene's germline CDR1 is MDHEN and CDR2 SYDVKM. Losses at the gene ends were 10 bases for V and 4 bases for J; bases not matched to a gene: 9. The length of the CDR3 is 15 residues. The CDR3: CATKGLAGARETQYF. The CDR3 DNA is TGTGCCACAAAAGGACTAGCGGGAGCTCGAGAGACCCAGTACTTC.

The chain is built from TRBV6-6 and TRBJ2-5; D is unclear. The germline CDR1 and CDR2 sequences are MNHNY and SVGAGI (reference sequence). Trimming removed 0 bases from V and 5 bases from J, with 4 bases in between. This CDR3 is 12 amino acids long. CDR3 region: CASSYSAETQYF. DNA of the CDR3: TGTGCCAGCAGTTACTCCGCGGAGACCCAGTACTTC.

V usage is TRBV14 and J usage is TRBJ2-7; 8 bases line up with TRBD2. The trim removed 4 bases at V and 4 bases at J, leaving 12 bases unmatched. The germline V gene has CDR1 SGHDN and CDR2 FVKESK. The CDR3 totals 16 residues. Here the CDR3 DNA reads TGTGCCAGCAGCCCGCGAAAGGCGGCGGGAGGTTACGAGCAGTACTTC. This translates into CASSPRKAAGGYEQYF.

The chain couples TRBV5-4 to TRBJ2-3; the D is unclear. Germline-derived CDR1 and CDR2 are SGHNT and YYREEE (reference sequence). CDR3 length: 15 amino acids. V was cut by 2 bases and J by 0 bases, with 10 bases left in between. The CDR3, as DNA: TGTGCCAGCAGCTTTGTCGGCAGGAGCACAGATACGCAGTATTTT. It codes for CASSFVGRSTDTQYF. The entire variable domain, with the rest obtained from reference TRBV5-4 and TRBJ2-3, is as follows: ETGVTQSPTHLIKTRGQQVTLRCSSQSGHNTVSWYQQALGQGPQFIFQYYREEENGRGNFPPRFSGLQFPNYSSELNVNALELDDSALYLCASSFVGRSTDTQYFGPGTRLTVL.

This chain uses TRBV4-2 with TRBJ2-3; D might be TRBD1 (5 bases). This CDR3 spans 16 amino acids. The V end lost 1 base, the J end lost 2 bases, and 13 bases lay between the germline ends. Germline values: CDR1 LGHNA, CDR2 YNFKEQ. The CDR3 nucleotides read TGTGCCAGCAGCCAAGGTCAGGGTAGGGTCACAGATACGCAGTATTTT. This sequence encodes CASSQGQGRVTDTQYF.

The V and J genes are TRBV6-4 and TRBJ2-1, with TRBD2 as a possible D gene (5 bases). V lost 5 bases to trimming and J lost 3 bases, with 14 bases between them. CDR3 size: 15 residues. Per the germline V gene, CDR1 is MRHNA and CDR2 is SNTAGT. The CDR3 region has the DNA TGTGCCAGCAGTTCGGAAGCGGCCGGCTACAATGAGCAGTTCTTC. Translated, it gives CASSSEAAGYNEQFF.

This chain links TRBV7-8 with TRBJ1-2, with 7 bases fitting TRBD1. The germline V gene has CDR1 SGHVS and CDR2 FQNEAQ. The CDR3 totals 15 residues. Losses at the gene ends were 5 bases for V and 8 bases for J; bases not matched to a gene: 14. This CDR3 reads CASSQRQGPYSGYTF. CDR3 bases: TGTGCCAGCAGCCAGAGACAGGGACCCTACTCCGGCTACACCTTC.

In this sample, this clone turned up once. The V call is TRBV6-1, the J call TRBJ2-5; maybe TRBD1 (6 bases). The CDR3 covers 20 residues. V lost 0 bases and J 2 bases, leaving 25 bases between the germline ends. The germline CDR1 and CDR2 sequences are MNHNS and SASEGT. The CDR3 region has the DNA TGTGCCAGCAGTGAAGCTTGGATTTTTCGGGACACTACCCATCAAGAGACCCAGTACTTC. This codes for CASSEAWIFRDTTHQETQYF.

The CDR3 is CASSQGSRGRGTGELFF. The CDR3 DNA follows: TGTGCCAGCAGCCAAGGTAGCAGGGGGCGCGGCACCGGGGAGCTGTTTTTT. The genes are TRBV14 and TRBJ2-2, with TRBD1 matching over 8 bases. Germline CDR1 and CDR2: SGHDN and FVKESK. The CDR3 length is 17 residues. V lost 1 base, J lost 4 bases, and 8 bases stayed unmatched.

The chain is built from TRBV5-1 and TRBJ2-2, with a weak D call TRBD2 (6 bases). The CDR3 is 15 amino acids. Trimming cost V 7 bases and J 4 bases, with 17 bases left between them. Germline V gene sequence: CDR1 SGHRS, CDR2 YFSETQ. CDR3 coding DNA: TGCGCCAGCCAGCGCTCGGGAGTTGGCACCGGGGAGCTGTTTTTT. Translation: CASQRSGVGTGELFF.

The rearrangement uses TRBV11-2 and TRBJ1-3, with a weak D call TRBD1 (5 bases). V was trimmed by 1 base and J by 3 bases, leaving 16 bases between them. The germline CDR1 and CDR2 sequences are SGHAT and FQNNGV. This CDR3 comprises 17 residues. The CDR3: CASSLGWAGYYGNTIYF. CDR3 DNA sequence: TGTGCCAGCAGCTTAGGCTGGGCAGGGTATTATGGAAACACCATATATTTT. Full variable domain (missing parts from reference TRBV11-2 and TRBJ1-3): EAGVAQSPRYKIIEKRQSVAFWCNPISGHATLYWYQQILGQGPKLLIQFQNNGVVDDSQLPKDRFSAERLKGVDSTLKIQPAKLEDSAVYLCASSLGWAGYYGNTIYFGEGSWLTVV.

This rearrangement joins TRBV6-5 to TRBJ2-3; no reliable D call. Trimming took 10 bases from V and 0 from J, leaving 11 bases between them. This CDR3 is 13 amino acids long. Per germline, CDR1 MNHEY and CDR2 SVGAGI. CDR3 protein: CATRASSTDTQYF. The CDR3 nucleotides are TGTGCCACCAGAGCTTCTAGCACAGATACGCAGTATTTT.